The 27 T cell receptor beta chains given below trace back to one sample, sequenced in a study of control samples from healthy donors and cancer patients. Produced via immunoSEQ multiplex PCR; TCRdb's table is partial and in-frame only. The sample holds about 31,000 clones, approximately 95% seen once. The sequencing input was blood. Receptors originate from a man aged 60 to 75 in good health.

This CDR3 reads CASSDRGTGVNQPQHF. CDR3 DNA sequence: TGCGCCAGCAGTGATAGAGGGACGGGTGTTAATCAGCCCCAGCATTTT. The V gene is TRBV10-2, the J gene TRBJ1-5; D is possibly TRBD1 (5 bases). The CDR3 is 16 residues long. Germline-derived CDR1 and CDR2 are WSHSY and SAAADI. Trimming left V 3 bases short and J 4 bases short, with 16 bases between.

The chain has TRBV2 and TRBJ2-3, with 7 bases lining up with TRBD1. With V trimmed by 6 bases and J by 4 bases, 10 bases remained unmatched. Germline V gene lookup returns CDR1 SNHLY and CDR2 FYNNEI. This CDR3 is 15 amino acids long. The CDR3 DNA reads as TGTGCCAGCAGGACCCAGGGGGTTCGAGCAGATACGCAGTATTTT. Translation gives CASRTQGVRADTQYF. Filled out from reference TRBV2 and TRBJ2-3, the complete variable domain reads EPEVTQTPSHQVTQMGQEVILRCVPISNHLYFYWYRQILGQKVEFLVSFYNNEISEKSEIFDDQFSVERPDGSNFTLKIRSTKLEDSAMYFCASRTQGVRADTQYFGPGTRLTVL.

The chain joins TRBV7-6 to TRBJ2-5; 9 bases map to TRBD2. Trimming at V came to 1 base and at J to 4 bases, leaving 7 bases not matched to a gene. The CDR3 contains 16 residues. Germline-derived CDR1 and CDR2 are SGHVS and FNYEAQ. CDR3 amino acids: CASSLGYSGGGETQYF. Written as DNA, the CDR3 is TGTGCCAGCAGCTTAGGATATAGCGGGGGCGGAGAGACCCAGTACTTC.

The CDR3 sequence is CASSLPSGGLSGYTF. The CDR3 coding sequence is TGTGCCAGCAGCTTACCATCAGGGGGATTATCTGGCTACACCTTC. J is TRBJ1-2 and V is TRBV7-2; TRBD1 agrees at 7 bases. CDR1 is SGHTA, CDR2 FQGNSA, per germline. J gave up 7 bases and V 2 bases, and 10 bases lay outside the gene matches. This CDR3 comprises 15 residues. The full variable domain, rest sourced from reference TRBV7-2 and TRBJ1-2, is GAGVSQSPSNKVTEKGKDVELRCDPISGHTALYWYRQSLGQGLEFLIYFQGNSAPDKSGLPSDRFSAERTGGSVSTLTIQRTQQEDSAVYLCASSLPSGGLSGYTFGSGTRLTVV.

The chain carries TRBV14 and TRBJ1-2, with 9 bases lining up with TRBD1. V shed 1 base, J shed 8 bases, and the junction held 5 bases outside the gene matches. Per germline, CDR1 SGHDN and CDR2 FVKESK. The CDR3 has 14 residues. The CDR3, as DNA: TGTGCCAGCAGCCAAGGGGACAGGGACACGGGCTACACCTTC. Amino acids: CASSQGDRDTGYTF.

The chain has TRBV15 and TRBJ1-2; possible D gene TRBD1, 5 bases. The V gene's germline CDR1 is LNHNV and CDR2 YYDKDF (reference sequence). The CDR3 contains 16 residues. With 2 bases removed from V and 7 bases from J, the gap between germline ends came to 20 bases. As DNA, the CDR3 is TGTGCCACCAGCAGACAAAGGGGACCCTCGGGGGGTGGCTACACCTTC. Its translation: CATSRQRGPSGGGYTF. Based on the CDR3 plus reference TRBV15 and TRBJ1-2, the full variable domain is DAMVIQNPRYQVTQFGKPVTLSCSQTLNHNVMYWYQQKSSQAPKLLFHYYDKDFNNEADTPDNFQSRRPNTSFCFLDIRSPGLGDTAMYLCATSRQRGPSGGGYTFGSGTRLTVV.

The rearrangement joins TRBV7-2 to TRBJ1-2; no reliable D call. Trimming removed 6 bases at V and 4 bases at J, with 15 bases between. Per germline, CDR1 SGHTA and CDR2 FQGNSA. CDR3 length: 14 residues. The CDR3 region is CASSTLNTRYGYTF. The DNA for the CDR3 is TGTGCCAGCAGTACCTTAAACACGCGCTATGGCTACACCTTC.

The chain uses TRBV3-1 (or the pseudogene TRBV3-2) and TRBJ1-2; weak D call: TRBD1 (5 bases). CDR3 length: 14 amino acids. The V gene's germline CDR1 is LGHDT and CDR2 YNNKEL (reference sequence). The V gene lost 2 bases and the J gene lost 1 base, with 8 bases spanning the gap. CDR3 protein: CASSQNRLNYGYTF. For the CDR3, the DNA is TGTGCCAGCAGCCAAAACAGGCTTAACTATGGCTACACCTTC.

The chain couples TRBV6-5 to TRBJ1-5, with TRBD1 matching over 8 bases. CDR3 length: 14 residues. The trim removed 6 bases at V and 11 bases at J, leaving 12 bases unmatched. From germline, CDR1 is MNHEY and CDR2 SVGAGI. As DNA, the CDR3 is TGTGCCAGCAGGGAGTATACAGGGGGTGCGGCCCAGCATTTT. Its translation: CASREYTGGAAQHF.

This sequence joins TRBV6-2 or TRBV6-3 and TRBJ1-2, with 7 bases that match TRBD1. The germline CDR1 and CDR2 sequences are MNHEY and SVGEGT. The junction had 5 bases not matched to a gene; V was cut back by 5 bases and J by 5 bases. The CDR3 length is 13 residues. DNA of the CDR3: TGTGCCAGCAGTAATGGACAGGCGTATGGCTACACCTTC. Translation: CASSNGQAYGYTF.

This clone appeared a single time. CDR3 sequence: CASSLLDTRTYEQYF. The CDR3 region has the DNA TGTGCCAGCAGCTTATTAGACACCCGAACCTACGAGCAGTACTTC. The rearrangement joins TRBV9 to TRBJ2-7; unclear D gene. Germline V gene data show CDR1 as SGDLS and CDR2 as YYNGEE. Trimming stripped 4 bases from V and 2 bases from J, with 16 bases between. The CDR3 totals 15 residues.

This clone was picked up one time. V usage is TRBV15 and J usage is TRBJ2-2; D possibly corresponds to TRBD1 (5 bases). CDR1 is LNHNV, CDR2 YYDKDF, per germline (reference sequence). The germline V and J ends were trimmed by 0 bases and 7 bases, with 12 bases remaining between them. The CDR3 extends over 15 amino acids. The CDR3 DNA is TGTGCCACCAGCAGAGATTGGTTGGGGCGCGGGGAGCTGTTTTTT. Amino acid sequence: CATSRDWLGRGELFF.

This chain uses TRBV6-1 with TRBJ1-1, with D perhaps matching TRBD1 (5 bases). Germline V gives CDR1 MNHNS, CDR2 SASEGT. V was clipped by 11 bases and J by 2 bases, with 15 bases between them. The CDR3 contains 13 residues. The CDR3 sequence is CASGGRLNTEAFF. Written as DNA, the CDR3 is TGTGCCTCTGGGGGACGTTTAAACACTGAAGCTTTCTTT.

This rearrangement joins TRBV5-1 to TRBJ2-7; D not certain. CDR1 and CDR2 from the germline V gene are SGHRS and YFSETQ. This CDR3 contains 15 residues. V lost 1 base and J 0 bases, leaving 11 bases between the germline ends. The CDR3 region is CASSLTVLSSYEQYF. CDR3 coding DNA: TGCGCCAGCAGCTTGACAGTTTTAAGCTCCTACGAGCAGTACTTC.

This clone was picked up a small number of times. V is TRBV5-8 and J is TRBJ1-5, with D tentatively TRBD1 (6 bases). This CDR3 contains 13 residues. From germline, CDR1 is SGHTS and CDR2 YDEGEE. V was pared by 5 bases and J by 4 bases, with 10 bases between. This CDR3 is CASRSRGNQPQHF. CDR3 nucleotide sequence: TGTGCCAGCAGATCTAGGGGGAATCAGCCCCAGCATTTT.

The chain recombines TRBV9 with TRBJ1-1, with unresolved D. Germline CDR1 SGDLS, CDR2 YYNGEE. The length of the CDR3 is 15 residues. V shed 3 bases and J shed 2 bases, with 14 bases lying between them. CDR3 sequence: CASSAGLIGNTEAFF. The DNA of the CDR3 is TGTGCCAGCAGCGCTGGACTTATTGGTAACACTGAAGCTTTCTTT.

This clone has more than one count but fewer than ten. The CDR3 protein is CASSQGAVSYEQYF. The CDR3 DNA reads as TGTGCCAGCAGCCAAGGAGCAGTTTCCTACGAGCAGTACTTC. The gene calls are TRBV14 and TRBJ2-7; D is undetermined. Deletions cut 1 base from V and 1 base from J, with 8 bases between. The CDR3 has 14 amino acids. The V gene's germline CDR1 is SGHDN and CDR2 FVKESK. Based on the CDR3 plus reference TRBV14 and TRBJ2-7, the full variable domain is EAGVTQFPSHSVIEKGQTVTLRCDPISGHDNLYWYRRVMGKEIKFLLHFVKESKQDESGMPNNRFLAERTGGTYSTLKVQPAELEDSGVYFCASSQGAVSYEQYFGPGTRLTVT.

The chain is built from TRBV5-6 and TRBJ1-1; D call uncertain. CDR3 length: 12 residues. Germline CDR1 SGHDT, CDR2 YYEEEE. Trimming took 4 bases from V and 6 from J, leaving 10 bases between them. CDR3 bases: TGTGCCAGCAGCACAAGGCGGTCTGAAGCTTTCTTT. Protein product: CASSTRRSEAFF.

The chain has TRBV6-2 or TRBV6-3 and TRBJ1-1; D is possibly TRBD1 (6 bases). From germline, CDR1 is MNHEY and CDR2 SVGEGT. The CDR3 is 15 amino acids. Trimming took off 4 bases at V and 4 bases at J, with 16 bases between the two ends. The CDR3 bases are TGTGCCAGCAGTTCTCACGAGGGGGGGAGCACTGAAGCTTTCTTT. This encodes CASSSHEGGSTEAFF.

V usage is TRBV28 and J usage is TRBJ1-1, with TRBD1 identical over 9 bases. The length of the CDR3 is 15 residues. The germline V gene has CDR1 MDHEN and CDR2 SYDVKM. V was pared by 7 bases and J by 5 bases, with 11 bases of the junction left unmatched. CDR3: CASTMMDRGWTEAFF. Written as DNA, the CDR3 is TGTGCCAGCACGATGATGGACAGGGGTTGGACTGAAGCTTTCTTT. Complete variable domain (other parts from reference TRBV28 and TRBJ1-1): DVKVTQSSRYLVKRTGEKVFLECVQDMDHENMFWYRQDPGLGLRLIYFSYDVKMKEKGDIPEGYSVSREKKERFSLILESASTNQTSMYLCASTMMDRGWTEAFFGQGTRLTVV.

Comments on this clone: Other DNA sequences within the sample encode an identical CDR3. V is TRBV6-5 and J is TRBJ1-5; the match to TRBD1 covers 9 bases. Germline trimming cut 4 bases from V and 1 base from J; bases unmatched to any gene: 2. CDR1 is MNHEY and CDR2 is SVGAGI in the germline V gene. The CDR3 consists of 15 residues. DNA of the CDR3: TGTGCCAGCAGTTCAGACAGGGGGAGCAATCAGCCCCAGCATTTT. Translated, it gives CASSSDRGSNQPQHF.

The chain couples TRBV30 to TRBJ1-2; possibly TRBD1 for D (6 bases). The CDR3 has 13 residues. Trimming left V 3 bases short and J 7 bases short, with 15 bases between. Germline CDR1 reads GTSNPN; CDR2 reads SVGIG (reference sequence). The CDR3 DNA reads as TGTGCCTGGAGACAGGGAGGGTTTGGTGGCTACACCTTC. Translated, it gives CAWRQGGFGGYTF.

The chain couples TRBV7-3 to TRBJ2-3, with D hard to call. The germline CDR1 and CDR2 sequences are SGHTA and FQGTGA. The CDR3 length is 14 residues. V dropped 4 bases and J dropped 2 bases, with 10 bases sitting between them. In nucleotides, the CDR3 is TGTGCCAGCAGCTCTATCCTCCACACAGATACGCAGTATTTT. It translates to CASSSILHTDTQYF.

The rearrangement uses TRBV5-8 and TRBJ1-5; 8 bases fit TRBD1. Germline V lookup: CDR1 SGHTS, CDR2 YDEGEE. The CDR3 spans 15 residues. J gave up 7 bases and V 4 bases, and 10 bases lay outside the gene matches. The CDR3 bases are TGTGCCAGCAGCCCGCGGACAGGGTTCGGGCAGCCCCAGCATTTT. Protein: CASSPRTGFGQPQHF.

This sequence joins TRBV5-1 and TRBJ1-3; TRBD1 is a possible D gene (5 bases). Per the germline V gene, CDR1 is SGHRS and CDR2 is YFSETQ. The V end lost 3 bases, the J end lost 0 bases, and 10 bases lay between the germline ends. The CDR3 has 15 residues. The CDR3 protein is CASSSGHNSGNTIYF. CDR3 in DNA: TGCGCCAGCAGCTCGGGGCATAACTCTGGAAACACCATATATTTT.

This chain connects TRBV5-4 to TRBJ1-1, with D unresolved. Trimming pared 4 bases from V and 2 bases from J, leaving 15 bases between. This CDR3 has 15 amino acids. The V gene's germline CDR1 is SGHNT and CDR2 YYREEE (reference sequence). CDR3 region: CASSPKWGANTEAFF. CDR3 in DNA: TGTGCCAGCAGCCCGAAGTGGGGTGCCAACACTGAAGCTTTCTTT.

V and J are TRBV19 and TRBJ1-3; the D gene is possibly TRBD1 (6 bases). The CDR3 is 13 amino acids. Germline lookup yields CDR1 LNHDA and CDR2 SQIVND (reference sequence). V lost 4 bases, J lost 4 bases, and 8 bases lay in between. The CDR3 here is CASSRGLGNTIYF. Written as DNA, the CDR3 is TGTGCCAGTAGTAGGGGGCTGGGAAACACCATATATTTT.